This T cell receptor (beta chain) is drawn from a study of cytomegalovirus exposure and HLA in healthy donors. Study-wide points: The authors later found HLA-associated TCR beta chains more clonally expanded than equally common others.

This clone was found once. What it binds is not known. The PCR used 60 Vbeta and 13 Jbeta primers. Data came from immunoSEQ multiplex PCR; TCRdb stores just in-frame clones and leaves some out. Altogether about 100,000 clones are present, around two thirds being singletons, with the ten largest covering roughly 2.5%. V was cut by 0 bases and J by 2 bases, with 9 bases left in between. The CDR3 runs 15 residues. Germline V gene sequence: CDR1 MNHEY, CDR2 SVGAGI. The chain combines TRBV6-5 with TRBJ2-3; the D gene is possibly TRBD2 (6 bases). Sequenced material: PBMCs. The sequence derives from a man between 50 and 59 years old in good health and CMV-seropositive. CDR3 nucleotides: TGTGCCAGCAGTTACTCGGCGGGATTCACAGATACGCAGTATTTT. It yields the protein CASSYSAGFTDTQYF.